This T cell receptor beta chain was captured by sequencing in a study of Graves' ophthalmopathy and Graves' hyperthyroidism. Study as a whole: Peripheral blood was gathered at first diagnosis, ahead of any treatment whatsoever. Study conclusions and caveats: Most expanded clonotypes from thyroid (those above 0.001 frequency) were also found in blood.

J gave up 0 bases and V 10 bases, and 8 bases lay outside the gene matches. Germline values: CDR1 ENHRY, CDR2 SYGVKD. This CDR3 comprises 14 residues. Uncontrolled infections, pregnancy, lactation or other autoimmune diseases led to patient exclusion. The starting material, 10 ml of fresh peripheral blood, provided the PBMCs. This clonotype was detected many times. Its antigen is not known. Amplifying from RNA transcripts, the study obtained TCR beta CDR3 regions. In the first round, RT-PCR was carried out with HTBI primers, and a multiplex PCR formed the second round. TCRdb re-derived calls from the multiplex PCR reads in MiXCR, one entry per CDR3 protein. This sample carries roughly 700,000 distinct CDR3 sequences, 35% to 50% of them seen once, and the ten largest clones take 44%.

This receptor was identified in an adult man with Graves' ophthalmopathy. What was sequenced was peripheral blood. The V call is TRBV10-3, the J call TRBJ1-1; 7 bases are shared with TRBD1. The CDR3 reads CATHRDSLNTEAFF. Written as DNA, the CDR3 is TGTGCCACCCACCGGGACAGCCTGAACACTGAAGCTTTCTTT.